Sequencing of this T cell receptor (beta chain) was carried out in a study of blood T cells in healthy people across ages (dated by TCRdb to between 2014 and 2017). Regarding the study in general: In model experiments, roughly one uniquely barcoded TCR beta cDNA molecule per two T cells was captured by template switching. Using deep sequencing normalized with unique cDNA molecular identifiers, the study measured how TCR beta repertoire diversity changes with age. Donors were grouped into four age groups: young (average 16 years), middle-aged (less than 40), aged (around 56) and long-lived (around 80). To avoid experimental bias, donors of different ages were randomly spread across the sequencing lanes. Two additional independent replicas of 1 million unique cDNA reads from the same blood draw were analyzed for two donors (one aged 18 to 29 and one aged 80 or older).

The roughly 39 donors, aged about 6 to 95 years, were systemically healthy Caucasian individuals from Russia. Approximately 9 milliliters of peripheral blood were collected from each donor into EDTA-treated Vacutainer tubes. Ficoll-Paque density-gradient centrifugation was used to isolate PBMCs, with at least 6.5 million per sample. Trizol reagent was used to extract total RNA from the PBMCs, yielding at least 6 micrograms per sample. For every donor, flow cytometry on a PBMC aliquot measured the percentage of naive CD45RAhigh/CD27high T cells. In the case of this clonotype: Its antigen is unknown. One base away there is no much larger clone; base qualities are not given.

Paper-wide results and their limitations: Because donor CMV infection status was unknown, age-related changes in expanded clonotypes were potentially confounded. Conclusive comparison of naive and antigen-experienced compartments was prevented by the profiling of bulk unsorted PBMCs. As age increased, observed TCR beta diversity per million T cells dropped in a roughly linear way, and a significant reduction was already evident by age around 41. Compared with the aged group, the long-lived group had more naive CD4+ T cells, fewer expanded clones and increased TCR diversity, a pattern suggesting age selection. A strong correlation was found between observed TCR beta diversity and the percentage of naive T cells measured by flow cytometry. Estimates of total diversity based on one million sequenced T cells were regarded as lower bounds and as underestimates.

Library preparation employed 5' RACE. The sequencing machine was an Illumina HiSeq 2500. A second PCR of roughly 6 to 11 cycles was run with a J-beta primer mix and a sample-barcoded 5' primer. A template-switch 5' adaptor carrying 12 random nucleotides introduced a unique molecular identifier onto each TCR beta cDNA molecule. Each sample yielded at least 2.5 million CDR3-containing paired-end reads. First-strand cDNA synthesis was performed from all RNA using the Mint cDNA synthesis kit, with priming by a TRBC-specific oligonucleotide. Following uracil-DNA glycosylase treatment, a first 18-cycle PCR with universal primers M1SS and BC2_uni_R was performed on all cDNA. The paper's processing steps were these. Normalization of each sample was performed by random selection of 1 million high-quality reads, each carrying a distinct molecular identifier. Reads with shared molecular identifiers were discarded instead of being binned into consensus sequences. MiTCR, set to a Q25 quality threshold and the strictest error-elimination algorithm, was used for CDR3 identification, clonotype clustering and error correction. A nonparametric unseen species model with Euler transformation was used to estimate lower-bound total TCR beta diversity. In-frame beta chains were kept once TCRdb had trimmed the public reads at Q25 with fastp and called clones with MiXCR. Duplicate CDR3 protein sequences are folded into a single record with the most common DNA and genes. None of the V and J calls come from the authors' own analysis; TCRdb made them. The sample has around 1,600,000 distinct CDR3 sequences on record, approximately 43% of them singletons. Around 4% of the sample comes from the top ten.

According to the germline V gene (reference sequence), CDR1 reads DFQATT and CDR2 reads SNEGSKA. The V and J ends are trimmed by 6 bases and 4 bases, leaving 24 bases between them. The CDR3 spans 16 residues, from the cysteine through the phenylalanine. The only DNA kept is the CDR3, 48 bases in frame from the first base. Source material: blood. The sequence was obtained from a woman younger than 30 in good health. This sequence uses TRBV20-1 and TRBJ1-2, and perhaps TRBD1 as D gene, on 5 matching bases. Here is the DNA: TGCAGTGCCTCCCCCGGGACGACCCGACTCGGCTATGGCTACACCTTC. It translates as CSASPGTTRLGYGYTF.